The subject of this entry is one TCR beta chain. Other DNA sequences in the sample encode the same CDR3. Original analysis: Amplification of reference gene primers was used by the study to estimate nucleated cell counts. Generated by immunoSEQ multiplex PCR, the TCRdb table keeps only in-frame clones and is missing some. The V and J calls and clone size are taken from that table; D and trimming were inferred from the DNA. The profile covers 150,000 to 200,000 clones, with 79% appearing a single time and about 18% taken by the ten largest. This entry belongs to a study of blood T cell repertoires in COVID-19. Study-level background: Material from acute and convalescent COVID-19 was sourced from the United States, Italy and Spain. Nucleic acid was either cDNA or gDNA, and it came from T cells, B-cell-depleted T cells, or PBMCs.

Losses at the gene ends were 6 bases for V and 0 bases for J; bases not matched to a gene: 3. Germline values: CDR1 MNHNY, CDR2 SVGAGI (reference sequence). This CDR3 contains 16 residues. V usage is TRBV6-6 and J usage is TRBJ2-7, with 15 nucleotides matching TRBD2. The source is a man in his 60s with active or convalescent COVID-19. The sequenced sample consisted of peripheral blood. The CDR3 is CASRGLAGGSSYEQYF. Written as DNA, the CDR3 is TGTGCCAGCAGGGGACTAGCGGGAGGAAGCTCCTACGAGCAGTACTTC.